This T cell receptor (beta chain) is drawn from a study of shared clonotypes between healthy human individuals. As handled by the study authors: For the immunoSEQ data, sequences were junction-only without quality scores, so filtering differed. Libraries were prepared by immunoSEQ multiplex PCR; TCRdb keeps only in-frame clonotypes and omits some of them. The DNA was the basis for D and trimming; V, J and clone size are from that table. The table shows roughly 2.2 million clones, with 92% occurring only once. V was shortened by 3 bases and J by 7 bases, with 16 bases between the two germline ends. CDR1 is MDHEN and CDR2 is SYDVKM in the germline V gene. This CDR3 region has 15 residues. The donors, all of them Caucasian adults, lived in Nashville, Tennessee. A split of CD4+ cells into CD45RA+ naive and CD45RA-negative memory subsets was performed.

This receptor was identified in a man aged 18 to 35 in good health. Some clones in this sample may be carry-over from other donors' samples. The sample consisted of naive CD4+ T cells from PBMCs. The subset: CD45RA+ positively selected. This chain connects TRBV28 to TRBJ2-1; no clear D gene. As DNA, the CDR3 is TGTGCCAGCAGTTTCCCGGACCAAAGTTATAATGAGCAGTTCTTC. The encoded protein is CASSFPDQSYNEQFF.